This is a list of T cell receptor beta chains from one sample in a study of cytomegalovirus exposure and HLA in healthy donors. Method: immunoSEQ multiplex PCR; TCRdb's copy keeps in-frame clones and lacks some. The profile shows approximately 190,000 clones, approximately 78% of them singletons. The sample comprised PBMCs. The receptors were gathered from a woman under 30 in good health and CMV-seronegative. CDR3s include the opening cysteine and the closing phenylalanine or tryptophan. The D gene is left open where the match is weak.

V,D,J,DNA,CDR3
TRBV6-6,-,TRBJ1-5,TGTGCCAGCAGCTCAGCCCAGGGATTGGATCAGCCCCAGCATTTT,CASSSAQGLDQPQHF
TRBV4-1,TRBD1,TRBJ1-1,TGCGCCAGCAGCCAGCCTGACAGGGATCGAACTGAAGCTTTCTTT,CASSQPDRDRTEAFF
TRBV7-9,TRBD1,TRBJ1-4,TGTGCCAGCAGCTTTCCCTCAGGGGGCAGTTCTGAAAAACTGTTTTTT,CASSFPSGGSSEKLFF
TRBV6-5,TRBD1,TRBJ2-5,TGTGCCAGCAGAGCAAGACAGGGGGGAGGCGAGACCCAGTACTTC,CASRARQGGGETQYF
TRBV23-1,TRBD2,TRBJ2-7,TGCTCCCAGCGGGAGGACTACGAGCAGTACTTC,CSQREDYEQYF
TRBV27,TRBD1,TRBJ1-2,TGTGCCAGCAGTTTAGCTGGGACAGGGCCCTATGGCTACACCTTC,CASSLAGTGPYGYTF
TRBV19,-,TRBJ2-1,TGTGCCAGTAGTATGGGGGGACGGATTGAGCAGTTCTTC,CASSMGGRIEQFF
TRBV27,TRBD1,TRBJ1-5,TGTGCCAGCAGCCAGGGGGCGTTGGGTAATCAGCCCCAGCATTTT,CASSQGALGNQPQHF
TRBV5-6,-,TRBJ1-1,TGTGCCAGCAGCTTGGGCAGGGAAGCTTTCTTT,CASSLGREAFF
TRBV5-4,TRBD2,TRBJ2-3,TGTGCCAGCAGCTTCTACTTAGCGGGGGACACAGATACGCAGTATTTT,CASSFYLAGDTDTQYF
TRBV7-9,TRBD2,TRBJ2-1,TGTGCCAGCACCCGACTAGCGGGAGGGGGCAATGAGCAGTTCTTC,CASTRLAGGGNEQFF
TRBV19,-,TRBJ1-2,TGTGCCAGTAGTATAGATGGGGCACCCAGGGCGGATGGCTACACCTTC,CASSIDGAPRADGYTF
TRBV5-1,-,TRBJ1-3,TGCGCCAGCAGCAGAGAGCAGGGGAACCATGCTGGAAACACCATATATTTT,CASSREQGNHAGNTIYF
TRBV29-1,-,TRBJ2-5,TGCAGCGTTGAAGTTGCTCTACGAGAGACCCAGTACTTC,CSVEVALRETQYF
TRBV2,TRBD2,TRBJ2-7,TGTGCCAGCAGTGAGAGGCTAGCGGGGGGTGCCTACGAGCAGTACTTC,CASSERLAGGAYEQYF